These 24 T cell receptor beta chains were sequenced from one sample in a study of PD-1 blockade in classical Hodgkin lymphoma. TCRdb's copy holds only in-frame clones and misses some; the assay was immunoSEQ multiplex PCR. The sample lists 130,000 to 150,000 clones, about 78% occurring once. Patients all relapsed after autologous stem cell transplantation, and there was variation in brentuximab vedotin exposure. The sample was peripheral blood mononuclear cells (PBMCs), taken before the second cycle of nivolumab. Source of these receptors: a human donor with classical Hodgkin lymphoma.

Only one count was recorded for this clone. The chain combines TRBV18 with TRBJ2-6; unclear D gene. Per the germline V gene, CDR1 is KGHSH and CDR2 is LQKENI. V was pared by 4 bases and J by 0 bases, with 7 bases between. This CDR3 region has 15 residues. The CDR3, as DNA: TGTGCCAGCTCACTTCCTGGCTCTGGGGCCAACGTCCTGACTTTC. Residues: CASSLPGSGANVLTF.

V usage is TRBV27 and J usage is TRBJ1-5; 7 bases fit TRBD1. Germline V CDR1 and CDR2: MNHEY, SMNVEV (reference sequence). The CDR3 runs to 15 residues. V was pared by 2 bases and J by 3 bases, with 4 bases of the junction left unmatched. As DNA, the CDR3 is TGTGCCAGCAGTTTAGGGGGACAGCTCAATCAGCCCCAGCATTTT. Translation: CASSLGGQLNQPQHF.

This chain uses TRBV5-1 with TRBJ2-5; TRBD2 matches at 10 bases. The germline gives CDR1 SGHRS, CDR2 YFSETQ. This CDR3 is 16 amino acids long. Trimming removed 0 bases from V and 5 bases from J; junction bases left unmatched: 7. Here the CDR3 DNA reads TGCGCCAGCAGCTTGGTTTTAGCGGGAGGCGGGGAGACCCAGTACTTC. It codes for CASSLVLAGGGETQYF.

The chain couples TRBV5-1 to TRBJ1-4; unclear D gene. CDR1 SGHRS and CDR2 YFSETQ come from the germline V gene. Trimming stripped 3 bases from V and 12 bases from J, with 12 bases between. There are 12 residues in the CDR3. The CDR3 reads CASSYKTNELFF. The CDR3 DNA reads TGCGCCAGCAGCTATAAGACCAACGAACTGTTTTTT. Full variable domain (outside the CDR3, taken from reference TRBV5-1 and TRBJ1-4): KAGVTQTPRYLIKTRGQQVTLSCSPISGHRSVSWYQQTPGQGLQFLFEYFSETQRNKGNFPGRFSGRQFSNSRSEMNVSTLELGDSALYLCASSYKTNELFFGSGTQLSVL.

This chain connects TRBV2 to TRBJ1-5; 9 positions agree with TRBD1. The V segment lost 5 bases and the J segment 6 bases; nucleotides outside the gene matches: 8. This CDR3 contains 15 residues. From germline, CDR1 is SNHLY and CDR2 FYNNEI. CDR3 sequence reads: CASSFDRGESQPQHF. The CDR3 bases are TGTGCCAGCAGTTTCGACAGGGGGGAAAGTCAGCCCCAGCATTTT. The full variable domain, its missing parts supplied by reference TRBV2 and TRBJ1-5, is EPEVTQTPSHQVTQMGQEVILRCVPISNHLYFYWYRQILGQKVEFLVSFYNNEISEKSEIFDDQFSVERPDGSNFTLKIRSTKLEDSAMYFCASSFDRGESQPQHFGDGTRLSIL.

This rearrangement joins TRBV28 to TRBJ1-5, with a possible D match to TRBD1 (5 bases). Trimming pared 5 bases from V and 6 bases from J, leaving 20 bases between. The CDR3 has 16 amino acids. CDR1 and CDR2 (germline): MDHEN, SYDVKM. CDR3 amino acids: CASSPLGAGWSQPQHF. CDR3 DNA sequence: TGTGCCAGCAGTCCCTTAGGGGCAGGCTGGAGTCAGCCCCAGCATTTT.

This clone has a single count. The rearrangement uses TRBV5-4 and TRBJ2-1, with 13 bases aligning to TRBD2. J gave up 8 bases and V 0 bases, and 5 bases lay outside the gene matches. Looked up from germline, CDR1 is SGHNT and CDR2 is YYREEE (reference sequence). The CDR3 totals 16 residues. The CDR3 protein is CASSLGGLAGIDEQFF. CDR3 DNA sequence: TGTGCCAGCAGCTTGGGGGGACTAGCGGGGATCGATGAGCAGTTCTTC.

The chain employs TRBV27 and TRBJ2-7; 10 bases map to TRBD1. With 4 bases clipped from V and 4 bases from J, the junction kept 1 base outside the gene matches. This CDR3 has 13 amino acids. The germline V gene has CDR1 MNHEY and CDR2 SMNVEV (reference sequence). CDR3 protein: CASSWGQGYEQYF. The DNA of the CDR3 is TGTGCCAGCAGTTGGGGACAGGGGTACGAGCAGTACTTC.

The V gene is TRBV5-1, the J gene TRBJ1-1; 8 bases are a match to TRBD1. This CDR3 has 15 amino acids. Per the germline V gene, CDR1 is SGHRS and CDR2 is YFSETQ. V was clipped by 0 bases and J by 3 bases; unmatched bases: 4. CDR3 loop: CASSLVPGQDTEAFF. DNA of the CDR3: TGCGCCAGCAGCTTGGTACCGGGACAGGACACTGAAGCTTTCTTT.

This chain uses TRBV7-3 with TRBJ2-1; 13 nucleotides align to TRBD2. Trimming took 5 bases from V and 10 from J; bases not matched to a gene: 11. Germline V gives CDR1 SGHTA, CDR2 FQGTGA. CDR3 length: 16 residues. In DNA, the CDR3 is TGTGCCAGCAGCCGTTCCGGGACTAGCGGGATTCAGGAGCAGTTCTTC. Its protein is CASSRSGTSGIQEQFF.

The chain combines TRBV6-5 with TRBJ2-7; D not resolved. Germline V gives CDR1 MNHEY, CDR2 SVGAGI. The V and J ends lost 3 bases and 1 base respectively, with 10 bases between them. The CDR3 runs 14 residues. CDR3 sequence reads: CASSYFRLSYEQYF. The CDR3, as DNA: TGTGCCAGCAGTTATTTTCGGCTTTCCTACGAGCAGTACTTC.

This chain connects TRBV7-9 to TRBJ1-2, with TRBD1 matching 7 bases. The CDR3 contains 16 residues. V shed 2 bases and J 4 bases; nucleotides not matched to a gene: 10. The V gene's germline CDR1 is SEHNR and CDR2 FQNEAQ (reference sequence). CDR3 loop: CASSLSYLDRIYGYTF. The CDR3 coding sequence is TGTGCCAGCAGCTTATCTTACTTGGACAGGATCTATGGCTACACCTTC.

This clone was seen a handful of times. The chain is built from TRBV2 and TRBJ1-1; possible D gene TRBD1, 5 bases. Germline V gives CDR1 SNHLY, CDR2 FYNNEI. The CDR3 spans 13 residues. V shed 3 bases and J shed 2 bases, with 7 bases lying between them. The CDR3 DNA reads TGTGCCAGCAGTGAGGACACTAACACTGAAGCTTTCTTT. Encoded protein: CASSEDTNTEAFF.

The V gene is TRBV7-2, the J gene TRBJ2-1; D remains ambiguous. CDR3 length: 15 residues. V lost 4 bases and J 0 bases, leaving 10 bases between the germline ends. CDR1 and CDR2 (germline): SGHTA, FQGNSA. The CDR3 DNA sequence: TGTGCCAGCAGCTCGCAATTCGTCTCCTACAATGAGCAGTTCTTC. Its protein product is CASSSQFVSYNEQFF.

The chain joins TRBV15 to TRBJ2-2; D assignment may be TRBD1 or TRBD2 (6 bases each). The CDR3 covers 15 residues. V dropped 1 base and J dropped 6 bases, with 12 bases sitting between them. From germline, CDR1 is LNHNV and CDR2 YYDKDF (reference sequence). CDR3 region: CATSRAGGGAGELFF. CDR3 DNA sequence: TGTGCCACCAGCAGAGCAGGAGGGGGAGCCGGGGAGCTGTTTTTT.

This chain uses TRBV7-3 with TRBJ1-2; maybe TRBD1 (6 bases). This CDR3 is built from 14 residues. Trimming removed 5 bases from V and 3 bases from J, with 13 bases in between. CDR1 and CDR2 (germline): SGHTA, FQGTGA. CDR3 sequence: CASSPTGSDYGYTF. CDR3 in DNA: TGTGCCAGCAGCCCCACAGGGTCGGACTATGGCTACACCTTC.

Only one count was recorded for this clone. This rearrangement joins TRBV7-3 to TRBJ2-5; 10 bases are a match to TRBD1. With 5 bases clipped from V and 5 bases from J, the junction kept 5 bases outside the gene matches. The CDR3 is 14 amino acids. Germline CDR1 reads SGHTA; CDR2 reads FQGTGA. The CDR3 DNA reads TGTGCCAGCAGCCGACAGGGGGCCGGGGAGACCCAGTACTTC. Protein sequence: CASSRQGAGETQYF. Filled out from reference TRBV7-3 and TRBJ2-5, the complete variable domain reads GAGVSQTPSNKVTEKGKYVELRCDPISGHTALYWYRQSLGQGPEFLIYFQGTGAADDSGLPNDRFFAVRPEGSVSTLKIQRTERGDSAVYLCASSRQGAGETQYFGPGTRLLVL.

The chain employs TRBV6-5 and TRBJ1-1; TRBD1 is a possible D gene (5 bases). CDR1 and CDR2 from the germline V gene are MNHEY and SVGAGI. V was cut by 6 bases and J by 3 bases, with 5 bases left in between. The CDR3 extends over 11 amino acids. CDR3 sequence reads: CASSRDTEAFF. The CDR3 DNA follows: TGTGCCAGCAGCAGGGACACTGAAGCTTTCTTT.

V gene TRBV18 combines with J gene TRBJ2-5; D is perhaps TRBD1 (5 bases). V was trimmed by 2 bases and J by 1 base, leaving 11 bases between them. Germline V lookup: CDR1 KGHSH, CDR2 LQKENI. The CDR3 is made up of 15 amino acids. The CDR3 DNA reads TGTGCCAGCTCACCAACGACAGTAGCCCAAGAGACCCAGTACTTC. This sequence encodes CASSPTTVAQETQYF. The full variable domain, rest sourced from reference TRBV18 and TRBJ2-5, is NAGVMQNPRHLVRRRGQEARLRCSPMKGHSHVYWYRQLPEEGLKFMVYLQKENIIDESGMPKERFSAEFPKEGPSILRIQQVVRGDSAAYFCASSPTTVAQETQYFGPGTRLLVL.

This clone was observed a single time. This chain links TRBV28 with TRBJ2-1; D is uncertain. Germline-derived CDR1 and CDR2 are MDHEN and SYDVKM. Trimming left V 6 bases short and J 0 bases short, with 18 bases between. This CDR3 comprises 17 residues. The CDR3 is CASRRFGVHSSYNEQFF. CDR3 nucleotides: TGTGCCAGCAGGCGGTTTGGTGTTCATAGCTCCTACAATGAGCAGTTCTTC.

The chain uses TRBV5-4 and TRBJ2-7; 8 bases match TRBD1. The germline gives CDR1 SGHNT, CDR2 YYREEE (reference sequence). The V and J ends lost 0 bases and 4 bases, in that order; junction bases with no gene match: 6. CDR3 length: 15 amino acids. The CDR3 DNA follows: TGTGCCAGCAGCTTGGTGGGGGGACAGGTGTACGAGCAGTACTTC. Its protein is CASSLVGGQVYEQYF.

This clone came up a few times. The V gene is TRBV7-2, the J gene TRBJ2-3; TRBD2 aligns across 9 bases. CDR1 is SGHTA and CDR2 is FQGNSA in the germline V gene. CDR3 length equals 16 residues. The ends lost 3 bases at V and 6 bases at J; junction bases unmatched: 10. The CDR3 is CASSFFGGGASDTQYF. The DNA of the CDR3 is TGTGCCAGCAGCTTTTTTGGCGGGGGGGCCAGTGATACGCAGTATTTT.

V gene TRBV5-6 combines with J gene TRBJ1-5; D not resolved. The length of the CDR3 is 13 residues. CDR1 and CDR2 (germline): SGHDT, YYEEEE. Trimming took 2 bases from V and 5 from J, leaving 8 bases between them. CDR3 DNA sequence: TGTGCCAGCAGCTTCTCGGCGGATCAGCCCCAGCATTTT. Its translation: CASSFSADQPQHF.

J is TRBJ2-1 and V is TRBV6-4, with 9 bases identical to TRBD2. The CDR3 has 14 residues. Germline CDR1 MRHNA, CDR2 SNTAGT. With 3 bases clipped from V and 8 bases from J, the junction kept 5 bases outside the gene matches. The CDR3 loop is CASSERGRGDEQFF. Here the CDR3 DNA reads TGTGCCAGCAGTGAGCGCGGGAGGGGGGATGAGCAGTTCTTC.